The present T cell receptor (beta chain) was sequenced within a study of radiotherapy plus CTLA-4 blockade in lung cancer. As for the study in general: Of the patients, over 15% showed objective responses and roughly 30% attained disease control.

Only in-frame clones appear in the TCRdb table, and some are missing; sequencing was by immunoSEQ multiplex PCR. This sample has tens of thousands of clones; roughly four fifths occur once, and the top ten carry approximately 16%. This receptor was obtained from a human donor with non-small cell lung cancer whose response to radiotherapy plus ipilimumab could not be evaluated. Some clones in this sample may be carry-over from other donors' samples. The sample consisted of peripheral blood, taken from a patient treated with radiotherapy plus ipilimumab.

CDR3 in amino acids: CASSLGGGSGNTIYF. The CDR3 DNA reads as TGTGCCAGCAGCTTGGGGGGGGGCTCTGGAAACACCATATATTTT. V is TRBV5-6 and J is TRBJ1-3, with D possibly being TRBD1 (5 bases). Deletions cut 0 bases from V and 0 bases from J, with 7 bases between. There are 15 residues in the CDR3. The germline gives CDR1 SGHDT, CDR2 YYEEEE.